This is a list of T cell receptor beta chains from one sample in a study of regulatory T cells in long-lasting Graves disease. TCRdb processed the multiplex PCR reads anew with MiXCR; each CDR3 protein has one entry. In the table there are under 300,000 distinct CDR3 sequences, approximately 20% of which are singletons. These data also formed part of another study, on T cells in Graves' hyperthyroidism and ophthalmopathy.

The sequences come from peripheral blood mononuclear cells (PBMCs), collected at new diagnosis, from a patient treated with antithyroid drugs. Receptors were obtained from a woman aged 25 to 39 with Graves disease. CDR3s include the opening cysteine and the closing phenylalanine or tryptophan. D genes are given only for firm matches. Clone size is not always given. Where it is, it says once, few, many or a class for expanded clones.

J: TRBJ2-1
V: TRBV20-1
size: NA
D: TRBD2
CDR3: CSAKLGAGGGEQFF
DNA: TGCAGTGCTAAGTTGGGAGCGGGGGGCGGGGAGCAGTTCTTC

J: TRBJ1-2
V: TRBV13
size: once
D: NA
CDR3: CASSTGTHRSYGYTF
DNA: TGTGCCAGCAGCACCGGGACACATCGGTCCTATGGCTACACCTTC

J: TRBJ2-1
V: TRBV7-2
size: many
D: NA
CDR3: CASSDRAYNEQFF
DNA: TGTGCCAGCTCGGACCGAGCCTACAATGAGCAGTTCTTC

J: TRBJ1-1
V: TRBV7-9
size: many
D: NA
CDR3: CASSLEEGRPF
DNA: TGTGCCAGCAGCTTAGAAGAGGGCAGACCCTTT

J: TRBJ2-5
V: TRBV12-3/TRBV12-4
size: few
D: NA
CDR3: CASNLAGRSETQYF
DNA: TGTGCCAGCAATTTGGCGGGACGCAGTGAGACCCAGTACTTC

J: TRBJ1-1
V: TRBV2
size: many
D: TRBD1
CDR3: CASSGYTGGYTEAFF
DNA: TGTGCCAGCAGTGGGTACACAGGGGGCTACACTGAAGCTTTCTTT

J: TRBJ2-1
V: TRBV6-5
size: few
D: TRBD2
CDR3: CASSSIAGVSYNEQFF
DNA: TGTGCCAGCAGTTCCATAGCGGGGGTCTCCTACAATGAGCAGTTCTTC

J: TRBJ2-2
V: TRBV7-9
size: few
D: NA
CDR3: CASSLVRQWMAGELFF
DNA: TGTGCCAGCAGCTTAGTTCGGCAGTGGATGGCCGGGGAGCTGTTTTTT

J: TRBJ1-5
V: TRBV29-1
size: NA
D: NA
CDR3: CSVGGADQPQHF
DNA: TGCAGCGTTGGAGGGGCTGATCAGCCCCAGCATTTT

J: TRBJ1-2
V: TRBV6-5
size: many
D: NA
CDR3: CASSYRDTYGYTF
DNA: TGTGCCAGCAGCTACCGGGACACCTATGGCTACACCTTC

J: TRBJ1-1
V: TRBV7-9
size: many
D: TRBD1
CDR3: CASSLQGAWNTEAFF
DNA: TGTGCCAGCAGCTTGCAGGGGGCGTGGAACACTGAAGCTTTCTTT

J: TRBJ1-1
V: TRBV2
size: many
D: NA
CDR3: CASRSWIGTEAFF
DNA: TGTGCCAGCAGATCTTGGATTGGGACTGAAGCTTTCTTT

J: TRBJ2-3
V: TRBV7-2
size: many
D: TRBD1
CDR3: CASSLTSGGAEDTQYF
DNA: TGTGCCAGCAGCCTTACCTCAGGGGGCGCAGAAGATACGCAGTATTTT

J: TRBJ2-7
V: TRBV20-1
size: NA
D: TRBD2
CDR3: CSAPTSGLYGQYF
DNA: TGCAGTGCCCCGACTAGCGGGCTATACGGGCAGTACTTC

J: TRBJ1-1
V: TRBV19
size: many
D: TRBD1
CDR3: CASSPGRDRANTEAFF
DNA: TGTGCCAGTAGTCCAGGAAGGGACAGGGCGAACACTGAAGCTTTCTTT

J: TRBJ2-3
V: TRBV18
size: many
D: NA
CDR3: CASGGTDTQYF
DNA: TGTGCCAGCGGAGGCACAGATACGCAGTATTTT

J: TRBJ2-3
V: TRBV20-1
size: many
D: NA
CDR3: CSATKDTDTQYF
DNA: TGCAGTGCTACTAAAGATACAGATACGCAGTATTTT

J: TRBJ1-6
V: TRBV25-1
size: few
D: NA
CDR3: CASSDSGRVVGSPLHF
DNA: TGTGCCAGCAGTGATTCAGGGAGAGTGGTGGGGTCACCCCTCCACTTT

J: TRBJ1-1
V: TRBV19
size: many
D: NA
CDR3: CASTEGNTEAFF
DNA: TGTGCCAGTACAGAGGGGAACACTGAAGCTTTCTTT

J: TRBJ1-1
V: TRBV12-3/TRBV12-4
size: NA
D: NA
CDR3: CASSTKKGGNTEAFF
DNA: TGTGCCAGCAGTACGAAAAAGGGGGGCAACACTGAAGCTTTCTTT

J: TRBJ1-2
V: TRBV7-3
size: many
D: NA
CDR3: CASSLTNTGYYGYTF
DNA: TGTGCCAGCAGCTTAACCAACACAGGGTACTATGGCTACACCTTC

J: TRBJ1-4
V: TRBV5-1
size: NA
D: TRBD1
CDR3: CASSGGSGGYEKPFF
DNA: TGCGCCAGCAGCGGGGGTTCAGGGGGCTACGAAAAACCGTTTTTT

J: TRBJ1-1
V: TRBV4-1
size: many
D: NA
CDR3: CASSQNFRNTEAFF
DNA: TGCGCCAGCAGCCAAAATTTCAGGAACACTGAAGCTTTCTTT

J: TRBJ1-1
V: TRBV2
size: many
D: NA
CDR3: CASSEEGLATEAFF
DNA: TGTGCCAGCAGTGAAGAAGGTTTGGCCACTGAAGCTTTCTTT

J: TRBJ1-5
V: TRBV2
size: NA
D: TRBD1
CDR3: CASTSGQGDQPQHF
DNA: TGTGCCAGCACCTCCGGACAGGGGGATCAGCCCCAGCATTTT

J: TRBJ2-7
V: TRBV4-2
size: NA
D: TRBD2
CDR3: CASSQGGGVYEQYF
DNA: TGTGCCAGCAGCCAAGGCGGGGGGGTATACGAGCAGTACTTC

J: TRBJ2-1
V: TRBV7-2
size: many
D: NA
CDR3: CASSWGPRNEQFF
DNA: TGTGCCAGCAGCTGGGGACCCCGCAATGAGCAGTTCTTC

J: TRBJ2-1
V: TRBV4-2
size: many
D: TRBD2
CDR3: CASSQERAGGRYNEQFF
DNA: TGTGCCAGCAGCCAAGAGAGGGCGGGGGGGAGGTACAATGAGCAGTTCTTC

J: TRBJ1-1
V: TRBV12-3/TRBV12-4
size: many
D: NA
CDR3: CASSLVQGKNTEAFF
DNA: TGTGCCAGCAGTTTAGTACAGGGCAAGAACACTGAAGCTTTCTTT

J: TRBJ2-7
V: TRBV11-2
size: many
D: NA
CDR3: CASNLRGTYEQYF
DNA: TGTGCCAGCAACCTTCGCGGGACCTACGAGCAGTACTTC

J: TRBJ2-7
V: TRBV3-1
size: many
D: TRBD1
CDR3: CASSQPMTGKPYEQYF
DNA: TGTGCCAGCAGCCAACCAATGACAGGGAAACCCTACGAGCAGTACTTC

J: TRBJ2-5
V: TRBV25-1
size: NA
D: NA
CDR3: CASSPAGRLETQYF
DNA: TGTGCCAGCAGTCCCGCGGGGCGGTTGGAGACCCAGTACTTC

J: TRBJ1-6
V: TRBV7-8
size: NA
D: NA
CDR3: CASSYENPDSPLHF
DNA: TGTGCCAGCAGCTATGAGAATCCGGATTCACCCCTCCACTTT

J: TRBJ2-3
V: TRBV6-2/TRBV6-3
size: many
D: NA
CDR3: CASSYSFRGRGTDTQYF
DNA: TGTGCCAGCAGTTACTCGTTCCGGGGCAGGGGCACAGATACGCAGTATTTT

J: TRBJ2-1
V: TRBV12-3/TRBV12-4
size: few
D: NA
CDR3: CASSLNTEQFF
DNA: TGTGCCAGCAGTTTAAACACCGAGCAGTTCTTC

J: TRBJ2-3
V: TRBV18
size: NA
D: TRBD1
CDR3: CASSMTGTDTQYF
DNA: TGTGCCAGCTCAATGACAGGGACAGATACGCAGTATTTT